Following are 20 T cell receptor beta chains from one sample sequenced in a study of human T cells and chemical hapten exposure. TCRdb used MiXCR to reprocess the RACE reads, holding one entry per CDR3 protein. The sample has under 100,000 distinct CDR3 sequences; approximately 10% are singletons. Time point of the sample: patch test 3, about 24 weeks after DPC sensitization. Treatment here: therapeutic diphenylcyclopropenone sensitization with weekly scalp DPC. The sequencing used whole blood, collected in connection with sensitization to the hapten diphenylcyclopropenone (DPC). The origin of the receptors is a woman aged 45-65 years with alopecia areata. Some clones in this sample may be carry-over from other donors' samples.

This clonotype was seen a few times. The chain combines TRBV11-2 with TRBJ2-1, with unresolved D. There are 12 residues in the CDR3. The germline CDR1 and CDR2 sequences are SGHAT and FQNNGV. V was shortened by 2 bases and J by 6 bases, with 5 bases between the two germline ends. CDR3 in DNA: TGTGCCAGCAGCTTATACGGCAATGAGCAGTTCTTC. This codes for CASSLYGNEQFF. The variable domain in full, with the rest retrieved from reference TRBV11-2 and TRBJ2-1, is EAGVAQSPRYKIIEKRQSVAFWCNPISGHATLYWYQQILGQGPKLLIQFQNNGVVDDSQLPKDRFSAERLKGVDSTLKIQPAKLEDSAVYLCASSLYGNEQFFGPGTRLTVL.

The DNA for the CDR3 is TGTGCCAGCAGTTTGGGGACAGGGGCCACCCCGGGGCCCCAGCATTTT. It is translated as CASSLGTGATPGPQHF. The gene calls are TRBV12-3 or TRBV12-4 and TRBJ1-5; 10 bases agree with TRBD1. CDR3 length: 16 amino acids. Trimming removed 3 bases from V and 9 bases from J; junction bases left unmatched: 11.

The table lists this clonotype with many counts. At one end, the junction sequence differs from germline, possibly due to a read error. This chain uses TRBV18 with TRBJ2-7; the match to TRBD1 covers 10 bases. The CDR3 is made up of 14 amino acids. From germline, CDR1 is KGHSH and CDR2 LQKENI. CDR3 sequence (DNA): TGTGCCAGCTCATCACCGGGACAGGGGTACGAGCAGTACTTC. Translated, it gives CASSSPGQGYEQYF. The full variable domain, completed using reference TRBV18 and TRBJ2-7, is NAGVMQNPRHLVRRRGQEARLRCSPMKGHSHVYWYRQLPEEGLKFMVYLQKENIIDESGMPKERFSAEFPKEGPSILRIQQVVRGDSAAYFCASSSPGQGYEQYFGPGTRLTVT.

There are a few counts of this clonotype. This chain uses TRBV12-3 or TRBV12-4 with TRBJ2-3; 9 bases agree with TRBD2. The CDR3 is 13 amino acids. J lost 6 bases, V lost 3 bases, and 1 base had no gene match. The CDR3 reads CASSLAGGDTQYF. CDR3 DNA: TGTGCCAGCAGTTTGGCGGGGGGGGATACGCAGTATTTT.

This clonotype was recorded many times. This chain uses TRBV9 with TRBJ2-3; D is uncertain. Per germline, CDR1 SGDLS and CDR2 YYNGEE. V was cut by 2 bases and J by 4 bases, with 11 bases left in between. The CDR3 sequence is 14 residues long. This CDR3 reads CASSVRPKADTQYF. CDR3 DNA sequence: TGTGCCAGCAGCGTGAGACCAAAGGCAGATACGCAGTATTTT. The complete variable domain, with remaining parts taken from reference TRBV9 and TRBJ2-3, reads DSGVTQTPKHLITATGQRVTLRCSPRSGDLSVYWYQQSLDQGLQFLIQYYNGEERAKGNILERFSAQQFPDLHSELNLSSLELGDSALYFCASSVRPKADTQYFGPGTRLTVL.

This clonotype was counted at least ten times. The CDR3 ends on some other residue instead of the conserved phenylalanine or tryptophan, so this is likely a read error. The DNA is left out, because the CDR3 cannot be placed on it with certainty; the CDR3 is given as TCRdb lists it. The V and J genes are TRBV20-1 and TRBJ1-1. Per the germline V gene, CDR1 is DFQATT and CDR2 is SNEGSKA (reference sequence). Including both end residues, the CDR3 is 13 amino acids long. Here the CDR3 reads CSARIGQGSRFSI.

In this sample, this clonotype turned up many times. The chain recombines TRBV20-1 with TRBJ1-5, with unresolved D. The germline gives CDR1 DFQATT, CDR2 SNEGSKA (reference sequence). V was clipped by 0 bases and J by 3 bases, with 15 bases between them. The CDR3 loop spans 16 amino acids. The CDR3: CSARDRRQNYNQPQHF. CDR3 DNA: TGCAGTGCTAGAGATCGTCGGCAGAATTACAATCAGCCCCAGCATTTT.

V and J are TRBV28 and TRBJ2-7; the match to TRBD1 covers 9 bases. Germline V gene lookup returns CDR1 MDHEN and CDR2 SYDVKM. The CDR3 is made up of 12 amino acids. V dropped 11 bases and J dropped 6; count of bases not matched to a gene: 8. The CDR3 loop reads CALEGQGTEQYF. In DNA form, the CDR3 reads TGTGCCCTAGAGGGACAGGGCACCGAGCAGTACTTC.

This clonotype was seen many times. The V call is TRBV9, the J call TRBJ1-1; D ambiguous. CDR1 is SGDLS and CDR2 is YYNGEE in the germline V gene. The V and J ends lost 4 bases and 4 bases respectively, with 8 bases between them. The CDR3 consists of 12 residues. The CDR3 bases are TGTGCCAGCAGCAGGGATTCCACTGAAGCTTTCTTT. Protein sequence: CASSRDSTEAFF.

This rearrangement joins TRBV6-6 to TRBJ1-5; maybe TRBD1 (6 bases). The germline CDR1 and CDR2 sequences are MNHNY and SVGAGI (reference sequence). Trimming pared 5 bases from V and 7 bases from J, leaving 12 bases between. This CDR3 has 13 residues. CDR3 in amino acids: CASSTQGGQPQHF. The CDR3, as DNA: TGTGCCAGCAGTACACAGGGAGGGCAGCCCCAGCATTTT.

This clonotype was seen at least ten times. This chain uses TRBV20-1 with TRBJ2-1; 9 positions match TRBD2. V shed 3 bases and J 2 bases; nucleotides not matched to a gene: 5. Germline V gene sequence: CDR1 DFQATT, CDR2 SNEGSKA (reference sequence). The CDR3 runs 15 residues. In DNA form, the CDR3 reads TGCAGTGCTAGCGGAGCGGGAGGAACCTACAATGAGCAGTTCTTC. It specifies CSASGAGGTYNEQFF.

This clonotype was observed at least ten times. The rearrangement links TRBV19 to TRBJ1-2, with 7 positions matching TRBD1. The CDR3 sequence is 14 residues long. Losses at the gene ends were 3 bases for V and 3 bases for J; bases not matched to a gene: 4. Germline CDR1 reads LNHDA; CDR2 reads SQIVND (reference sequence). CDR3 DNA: TGTGCCAGTAGTATTCAGGGGGATTACTATGGCTACACCTTC. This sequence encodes CASSIQGDYYGYTF.

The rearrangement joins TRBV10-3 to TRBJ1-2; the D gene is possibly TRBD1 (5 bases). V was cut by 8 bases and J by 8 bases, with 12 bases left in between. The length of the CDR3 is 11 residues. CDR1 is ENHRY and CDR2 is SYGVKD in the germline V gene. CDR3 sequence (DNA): TGTGCCATCGGCGGAGGGGAAGGCTACACCTTC. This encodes CAIGGGEGYTF.

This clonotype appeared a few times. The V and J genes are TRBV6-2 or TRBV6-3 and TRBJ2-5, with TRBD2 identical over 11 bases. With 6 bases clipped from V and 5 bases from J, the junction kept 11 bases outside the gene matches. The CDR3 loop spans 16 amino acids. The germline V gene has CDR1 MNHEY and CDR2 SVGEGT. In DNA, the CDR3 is TGTGCCAGCAGGTCTTTAGCGGGAGGGCCCGGGGAGACCCAGTACTTC. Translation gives CASRSLAGGPGETQYF.

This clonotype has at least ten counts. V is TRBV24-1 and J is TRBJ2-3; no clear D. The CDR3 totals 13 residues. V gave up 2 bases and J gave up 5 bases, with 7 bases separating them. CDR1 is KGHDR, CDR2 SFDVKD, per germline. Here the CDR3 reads CATSDSWRDTQYF. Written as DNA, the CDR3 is TGTGCCACCAGTGATTCATGGCGAGATACGCAGTATTTT.

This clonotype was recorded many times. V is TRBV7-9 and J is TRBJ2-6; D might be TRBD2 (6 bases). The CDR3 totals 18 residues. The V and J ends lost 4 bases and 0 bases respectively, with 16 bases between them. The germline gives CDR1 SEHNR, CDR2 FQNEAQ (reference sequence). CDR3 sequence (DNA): TGTGCCAGCAGCTCCGGGGCGCTGGGACTCTCTGGGGCCAACGTCCTGACTTTC. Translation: CASSSGALGLSGANVLTF. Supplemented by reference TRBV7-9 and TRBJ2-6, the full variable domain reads DTGVSQNPRHKITKRGQNVTFRCDPISEHNRLYWYRQTLGQGPEFLTYFQNEAQLEKSRLLSDRFSAERPKGSFSTLEIQRTEQGDSAMYLCASSSGALGLSGANVLTFGAGSRLTVL.

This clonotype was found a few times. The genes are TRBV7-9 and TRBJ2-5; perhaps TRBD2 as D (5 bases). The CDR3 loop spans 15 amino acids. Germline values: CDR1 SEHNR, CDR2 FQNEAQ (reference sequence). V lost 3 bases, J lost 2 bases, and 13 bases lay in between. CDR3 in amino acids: CASSFRETPQETQYF. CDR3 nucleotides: TGTGCCAGCAGCTTTAGGGAGACTCCTCAAGAGACCCAGTACTTC.

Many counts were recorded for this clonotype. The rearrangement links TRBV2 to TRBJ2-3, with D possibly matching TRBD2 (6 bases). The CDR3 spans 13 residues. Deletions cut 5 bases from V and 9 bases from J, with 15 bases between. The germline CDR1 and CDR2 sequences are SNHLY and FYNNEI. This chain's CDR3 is CASSQPSAGTQYF. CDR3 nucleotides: TGTGCCAGCAGTCAACCTAGCGCCGGAACGCAGTATTTT. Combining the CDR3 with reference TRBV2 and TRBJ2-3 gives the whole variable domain EPEVTQTPSHQVTQMGQEVILRCVPISNHLYFYWYRQILGQKVEFLVSFYNNEISEKSEIFDDQFSVERPDGSNFTLKIRSTKLEDSAMYFCASSQPSAGTQYFGPGTRLTVL.

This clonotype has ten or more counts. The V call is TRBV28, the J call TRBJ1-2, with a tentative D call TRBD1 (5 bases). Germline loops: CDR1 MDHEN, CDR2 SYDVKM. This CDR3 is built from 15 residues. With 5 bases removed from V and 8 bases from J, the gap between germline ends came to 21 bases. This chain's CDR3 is CASSTPGTAVGGYTF. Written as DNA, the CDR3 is TGTGCCAGCAGTACCCCCGGGACCGCTGTGGGGGGCTACACCTTC.

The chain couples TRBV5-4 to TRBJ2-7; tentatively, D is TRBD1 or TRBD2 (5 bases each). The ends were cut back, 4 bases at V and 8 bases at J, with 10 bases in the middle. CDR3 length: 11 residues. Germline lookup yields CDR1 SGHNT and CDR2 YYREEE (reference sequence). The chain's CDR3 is CASSLGAKQYF. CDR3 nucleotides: TGTGCCAGCAGCCTCGGGGCGAAGCAGTACTTC.